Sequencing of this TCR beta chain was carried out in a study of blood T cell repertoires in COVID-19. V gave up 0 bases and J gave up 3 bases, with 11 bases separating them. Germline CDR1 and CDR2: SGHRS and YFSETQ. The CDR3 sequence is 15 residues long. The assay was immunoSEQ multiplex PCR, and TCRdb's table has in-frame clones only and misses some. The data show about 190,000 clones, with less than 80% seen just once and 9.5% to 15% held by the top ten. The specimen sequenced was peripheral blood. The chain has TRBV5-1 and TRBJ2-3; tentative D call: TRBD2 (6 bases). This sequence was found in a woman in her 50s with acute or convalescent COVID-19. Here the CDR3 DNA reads TGCGCCAGCAGCTTGGACGGGGGAGGTACAGATACGCAGTATTTT. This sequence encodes CASSLDGGGTDTQYF.